This T cell receptor (beta chain) was sequenced for a study of T cells expressing NK-cell markers. As for the study in general: The study drew TCR beta repertoires from sorted CD3+CD56+NKG2C+, CD3+CD56+NKG2C- and CD3+CD56-NKG2C+ T cells. Just one sequenced donor of eight was HCMV-seronegative, while seven were seropositive. Findings and limits, study-wide: Similarly, these clonotypes led the CD3+CD56-NKG2C+ fraction as well in four donors.

Template switching by 5'RACE with UMIs generated the TCR beta cDNA. TCRdb reanalyzed the 5' RACE reads and collapses them to one entry per CDR3 protein, without DNA. This sample's clone table lists about 460,000 distinct CDR3 sequences. Concerning this clonotype: Its specificity is unknown.

Germline CDR1 is SNHLY and CDR2 is FYNNEI. The CDR3 runs 13 residues. This rearrangement joins TRBV2 to TRBJ1-2; TCRdb outputs TRBD1, but without DNA this stays unchecked. This TCR came from a woman aged 45-60 years in good health. What was sequenced was blood T cells: a sorted CD56 or NKG2C T cell subset, CD4+ or CD8+ T cells, or bulk PBMC T cells (not recorded which). CDR3 residues: CASRKGQDYGYTF.